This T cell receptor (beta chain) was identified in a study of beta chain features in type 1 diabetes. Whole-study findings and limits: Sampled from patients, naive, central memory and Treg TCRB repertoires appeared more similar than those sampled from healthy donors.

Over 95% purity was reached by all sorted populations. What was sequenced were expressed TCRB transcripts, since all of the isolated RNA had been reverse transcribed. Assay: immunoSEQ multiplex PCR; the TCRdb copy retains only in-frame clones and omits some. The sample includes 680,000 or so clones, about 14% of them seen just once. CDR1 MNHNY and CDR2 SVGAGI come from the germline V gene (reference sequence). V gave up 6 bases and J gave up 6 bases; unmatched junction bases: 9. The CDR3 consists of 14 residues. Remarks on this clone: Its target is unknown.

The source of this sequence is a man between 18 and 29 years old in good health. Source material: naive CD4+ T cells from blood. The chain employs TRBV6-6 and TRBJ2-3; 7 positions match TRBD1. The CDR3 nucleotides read TGTGCCAGCAGGAAAGGGCAGGGGGAGGATACGCAGTATTTT. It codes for CASRKGQGEDTQYF.